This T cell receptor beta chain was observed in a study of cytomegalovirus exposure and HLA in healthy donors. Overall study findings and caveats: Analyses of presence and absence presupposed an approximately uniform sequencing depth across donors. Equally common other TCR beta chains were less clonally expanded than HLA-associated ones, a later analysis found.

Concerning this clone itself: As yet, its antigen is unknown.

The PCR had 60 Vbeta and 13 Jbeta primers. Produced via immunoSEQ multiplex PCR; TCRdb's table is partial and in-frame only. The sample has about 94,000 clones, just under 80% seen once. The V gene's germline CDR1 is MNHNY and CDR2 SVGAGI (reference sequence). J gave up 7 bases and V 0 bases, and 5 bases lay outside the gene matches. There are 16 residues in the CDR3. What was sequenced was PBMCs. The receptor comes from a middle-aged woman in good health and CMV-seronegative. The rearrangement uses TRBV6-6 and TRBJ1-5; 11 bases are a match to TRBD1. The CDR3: CASSYSLGQGAQPQHF. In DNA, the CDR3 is TGTGCCAGCAGTTACTCCCTTGGACAGGGGGCCCAGCCCCAGCATTTT.